This T cell receptor beta chain was documented in a study of EBV T-cell therapy then PD-1 blockade in nasopharyngeal carcinoma. The treatment: AdE1-LMPpoly-expanded autologous EBV-specific T-cell therapy followed by anti-PD-1 nivolumab. Germline loops: CDR1 SNHLY, CDR2 FYNNEI. The ends were cut back, 0 bases at V and 2 bases at J, with 13 bases in the middle. The CDR3 consists of 16 residues. Comments on this clone: Its target is not known.

The protocol was immunoSEQ multiplex PCR, while the TCRdb copy is restricted to in-frame clones and leaves out a portion. The sample contains about 17,000 clones, over 80% of which appear only once. The V gene is TRBV2, the J gene TRBJ1-1, with unresolved D. The sequenced sample was CD8+ T cells from blood, obtained at day 0 from a patient whose treatment included autologous EBV-specific T cells and nivolumab. This TCR was recovered from a man aged 40-50 years with nasopharyngeal carcinoma. The CDR3 region has the DNA TGTGCCAGCAGTGAAGCGCTAGGCCTCGGAAACACTGAAGCTTTCTTT. Its protein product is CASSEALGLGNTEAFF.